This TCR beta chain was recovered during a study of Graves' ophthalmopathy and Graves' hyperthyroidism. Researchers turned away patients with other autoimmune diseases, uncontrolled infections, pregnancy or lactation. The authors amplified TCR beta CDR3 regions, and they did so from RNA transcripts for repertoire sequencing. HTBI primers were employed in first-round RT-PCR, then a second-round multiplex PCR followed. MiXCR was run by TCRdb on the multiplex PCR reads, yielding one entry per CDR3 protein. The sample lists approximately 1.2 million distinct CDR3 sequences; 35% to 40% were seen once. Ten or more counts support this clonotype. Specimen: peripheral blood or thyroid tissue (not recorded which). This TCR was recovered from an adult man with Graves' hyperthyroidism.

CDR3 DNA: TGCAGTGCTCACCCAGGGGGAAGGGAGCAGTACTTC. It encodes CSAHPGGREQYF. The chain links TRBV20-1 to TRBJ2-7, with TRBD1 matching over 7 bases. Trimming cost V 5 bases and J 7 bases; bases outside gene matches: 8. In germline, CDR1 is DFQATT, CDR2 SNEGSKA (reference sequence). The CDR3 spans 12 residues.